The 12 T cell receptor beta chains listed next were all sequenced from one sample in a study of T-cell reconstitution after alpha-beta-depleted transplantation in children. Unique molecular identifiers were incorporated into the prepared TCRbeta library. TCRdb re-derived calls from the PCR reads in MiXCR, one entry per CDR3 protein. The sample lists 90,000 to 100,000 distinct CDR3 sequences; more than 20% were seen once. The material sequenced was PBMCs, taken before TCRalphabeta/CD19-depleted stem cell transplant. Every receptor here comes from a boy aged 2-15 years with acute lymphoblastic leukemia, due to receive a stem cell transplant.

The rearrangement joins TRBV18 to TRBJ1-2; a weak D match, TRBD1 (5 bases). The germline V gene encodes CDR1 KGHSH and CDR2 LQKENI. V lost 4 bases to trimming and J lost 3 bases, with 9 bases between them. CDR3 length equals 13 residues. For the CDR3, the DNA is TGTGCCAGCTCACTCGGGACGGACTATGGCTACACCTTC. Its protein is CASSLGTDYGYTF.

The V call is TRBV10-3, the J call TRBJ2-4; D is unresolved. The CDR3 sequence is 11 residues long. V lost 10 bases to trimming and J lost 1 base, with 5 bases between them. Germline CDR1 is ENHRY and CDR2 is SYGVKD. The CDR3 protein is CASGAKNIQYF. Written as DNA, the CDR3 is TGTGCCAGTGGGGCCAAAAACATTCAGTACTTC.

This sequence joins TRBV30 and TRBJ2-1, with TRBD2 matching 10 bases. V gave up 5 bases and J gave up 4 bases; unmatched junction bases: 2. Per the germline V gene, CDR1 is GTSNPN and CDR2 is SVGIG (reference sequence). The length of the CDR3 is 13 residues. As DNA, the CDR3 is TGTGCCTGGGGACTAGCGGAGTACAATGAGCAGTTCTTC. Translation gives CAWGLAEYNEQFF.

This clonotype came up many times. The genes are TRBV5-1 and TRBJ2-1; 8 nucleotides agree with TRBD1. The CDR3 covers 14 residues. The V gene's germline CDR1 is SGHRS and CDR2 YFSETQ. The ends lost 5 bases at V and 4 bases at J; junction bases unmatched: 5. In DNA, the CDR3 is TGCGCCAGCAGTGGGACAGGTCAATACAATGAGCAGTTCTTC. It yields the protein CASSGTGQYNEQFF.

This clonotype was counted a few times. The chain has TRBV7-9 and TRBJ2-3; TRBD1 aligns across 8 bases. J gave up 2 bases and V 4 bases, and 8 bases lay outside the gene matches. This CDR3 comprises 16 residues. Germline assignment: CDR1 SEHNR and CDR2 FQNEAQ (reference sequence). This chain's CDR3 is CASSSPDRANTDTQYF. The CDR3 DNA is TGTGCCAGCAGCTCTCCGGACAGGGCGAACACAGATACGCAGTATTTT.

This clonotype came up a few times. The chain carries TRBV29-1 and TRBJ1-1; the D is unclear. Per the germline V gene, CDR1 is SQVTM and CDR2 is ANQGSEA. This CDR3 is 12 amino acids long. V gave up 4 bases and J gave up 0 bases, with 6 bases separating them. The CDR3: CSVGVMNTEAFF. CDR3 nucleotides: TGCAGCGTTGGAGTGATGAACACTGAAGCTTTCTTT.

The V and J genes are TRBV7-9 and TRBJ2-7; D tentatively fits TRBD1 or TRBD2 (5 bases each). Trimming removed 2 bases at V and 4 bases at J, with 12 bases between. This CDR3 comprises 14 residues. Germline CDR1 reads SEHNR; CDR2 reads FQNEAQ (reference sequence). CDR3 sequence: CASSLSIGAYEQYF. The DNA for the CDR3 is TGTGCCAGCAGCTTAAGTATCGGGGCTTACGAGCAGTACTTC.

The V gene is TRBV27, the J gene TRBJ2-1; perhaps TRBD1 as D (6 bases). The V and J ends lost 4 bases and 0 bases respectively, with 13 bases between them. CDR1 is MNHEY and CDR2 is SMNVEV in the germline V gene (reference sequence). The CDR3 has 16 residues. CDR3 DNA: TGTGCCAGCAGTTATTCGACAGGTTCCTCCTACAATGAGCAGTTCTTC. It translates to CASSYSTGSSYNEQFF.

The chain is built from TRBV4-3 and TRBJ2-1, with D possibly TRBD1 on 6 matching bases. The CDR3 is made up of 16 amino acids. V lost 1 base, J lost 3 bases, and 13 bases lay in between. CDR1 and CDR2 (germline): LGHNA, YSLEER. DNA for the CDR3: TGCGCCAGCAGCCAAGGTATAGGACAGCTCTACAATGAGCAGTTCTTC. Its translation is CASSQGIGQLYNEQFF.

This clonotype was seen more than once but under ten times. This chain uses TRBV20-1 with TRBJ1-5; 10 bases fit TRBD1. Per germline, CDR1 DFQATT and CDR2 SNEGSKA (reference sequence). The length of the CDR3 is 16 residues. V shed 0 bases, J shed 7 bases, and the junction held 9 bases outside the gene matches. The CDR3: CSARDTGTGVYQPQHF. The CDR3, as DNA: TGCAGTGCTAGAGATACCGGGACAGGGGTGTACCAGCCCCAGCATTTT.

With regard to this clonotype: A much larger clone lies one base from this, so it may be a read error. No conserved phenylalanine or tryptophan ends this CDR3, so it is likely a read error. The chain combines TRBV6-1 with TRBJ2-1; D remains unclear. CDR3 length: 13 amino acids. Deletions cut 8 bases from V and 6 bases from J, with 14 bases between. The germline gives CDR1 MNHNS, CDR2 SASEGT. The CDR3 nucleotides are TGTGCCAGCGGGGTTTTTGGGGTCAATGAGCAGTTCCTC. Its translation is CASGVFGVNEQFL.

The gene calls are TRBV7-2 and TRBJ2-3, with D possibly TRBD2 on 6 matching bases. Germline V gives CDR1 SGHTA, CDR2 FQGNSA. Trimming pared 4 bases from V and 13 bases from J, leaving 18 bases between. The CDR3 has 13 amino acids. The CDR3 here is CASSSLLGLAKYF. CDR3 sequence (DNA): TGTGCCAGCAGCTCTCTCCTTGGGCTAGCGAAGTATTTT.